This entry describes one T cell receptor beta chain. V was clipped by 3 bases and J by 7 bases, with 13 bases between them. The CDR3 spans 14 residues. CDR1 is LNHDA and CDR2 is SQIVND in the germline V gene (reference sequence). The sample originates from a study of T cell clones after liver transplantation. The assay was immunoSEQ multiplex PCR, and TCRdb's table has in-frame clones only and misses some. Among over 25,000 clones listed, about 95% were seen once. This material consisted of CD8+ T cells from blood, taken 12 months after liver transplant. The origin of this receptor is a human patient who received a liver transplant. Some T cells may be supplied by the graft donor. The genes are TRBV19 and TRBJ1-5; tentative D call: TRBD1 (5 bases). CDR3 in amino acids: CASSIRDRGQPQHF. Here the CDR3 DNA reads TGTGCCAGTAGTATCAGGGATCGGGGACAGCCCCAGCATTTT.